A selection of T cell receptor beta chains follows, all from one sample in a study of T cells in Graves' hyperthyroidism and ophthalmopathy. TCRdb reanalysed the multiplex PCR reads using MiXCR and keeps one entry per CDR3 protein. The sample consists of approximately 520,000 distinct CDR3 sequences, 20% to 25% of them appearing once. The sample consisted of blood. Source of these receptors: a man aged 18 to 29 with Graves' hyperthyroidism. Each CDR3 is given with its conserved first and last residue. The D gene is left open where the match is weak. For some rows the clone size is stated as once, few or many, or as a class when expanded; others skip it.

D gene,V gene,J gene,clone size,CDR3 DNA,CDR3 protein
NA,TRBV6-1,TRBJ1-1,many,TGTGCCAGCAGTAAGGGCGGTTTTAACACTGAAGCTTTCTTT,CASSKGGFNTEAFF
NA,TRBV3-1,TRBJ2-2,NA,TGTGCCAGCAGCCAAGCTAACGGGGAGCTGTTTTTT,CASSQANGELFF
NA,TRBV11-3,TRBJ2-3,NA,TGTGCCAGCAGCTTACCTAGCACAGATACGCAGTATTTT,CASSLPSTDTQYF
TRBD2,TRBV25-1,TRBJ2-5,many,TGTGCCACCAGTGAATCTGGCCTAGCGGGGGCCCAAGAGACCCAGTACTTC,CATSESGLAGAQETQYF
TRBD1,TRBV27,TRBJ2-2,many,TGTGCCAGCAGTTTATCGCGCAGGGGGCACACCTCGAACACCGGGGAGCTGTTTTTT,CASSLSRRGHTSNTGELFF
NA,TRBV15,TRBJ1-2,few,TGTGCCACCAGCAGAGATTTTGGTCATGAGGAGGGTGGCTACACCTTC,CATSRDFGHEEGGYTF
NA,TRBV19,TRBJ1-1,many,TGTGCCAGTAGTTCCTCAACAGGCGGAGGCACTGAAGCTTTCTTT,CASSSSTGGGTEAFF
NA,TRBV4-1,TRBJ2-7,few,TGCGCCAGCAGCCTACCCGGATCGGGACTCATTGTGGGGGAGCAGTACTTC,CASSLPGSGLIVGEQYF
NA,TRBV12-3/TRBV12-4,TRBJ2-7,few,TGTGCCAGCACCCTAAGGAGGGGGGTGGTCGACGAGCAGTACTTC,CASTLRRGVVDEQYF
NA,TRBV19,TRBJ1-5,many,TGTGCCAGTAGTCCTCGTCACAGTTACAATCAGCCCCAGCATTTT,CASSPRHSYNQPQHF
NA,TRBV6-1,TRBJ1-2,NA,TGTGCCAGCAGTCCCACGGGGCGCAGAAACACCTTC,CASSPTGRRNTF
TRBD1,TRBV2,TRBJ1-2,many,TGTGCCAGCAGTGAAGAGGGGGCAAACTATGGCTACACCTTC,CASSEEGANYGYTF
NA,TRBV2,TRBJ2-7,NA,TGTGCCAGCAGTCACAGGGTGACCTACGAGCAGTACTTC,CASSHRVTYEQYF
NA,TRBV6-1,TRBJ1-1,many,TGTGCCAGCAAGGGGGGTTCGTACACTGAAGCTTTCTTT,CASKGGSYTEAFF
NA,TRBV12-3/TRBV12-4,TRBJ1-2,NA,TGTGCCAGCAGTTTAGGAGGGGTCGGCTACACCTTC,CASSLGGVGYTF
NA,TRBV6-2/TRBV6-3,TRBJ2-7,many,TGTGCCAGCAGTTCAAGACGGTTCAACTACGAGCAGTACTTC,CASSSRRFNYEQYF
NA,TRBV5-1,TRBJ1-5,NA,TGCGCCAGCAGCTTGGCGGCCGGTCATCCCCAGCATTTT,CASSLAAGHPQHF
NA,TRBV7-9,TRBJ1-1,NA,TGTGCCAGCAGCTTAGTCGGGGTCGGAACTGAAGCTTTCTTT,CASSLVGVGTEAFF
TRBD1,TRBV6-2/TRBV6-3,TRBJ2-5,few,TGTGCCAGCAGTTTGACAGGGCCCCAAGAGACCCAGTACTTC,CASSLTGPQETQYF
TRBD1,TRBV19,TRBJ1-2,NA,TGTGCCAGCAGCGTAGGGCCCGGGACAGACTATGGCTACACCTTC,CASSVGPGTDYGYTF
NA,TRBV5-1,TRBJ1-1,many,TGCGCCAGCGCGCTCGGCGCTTTCTTT,CASALGAFF
NA,TRBV20-1,TRBJ2-5,many,TGCAGTGCTAGAGATTCAGGGGTGGGAGAGACCCAGTACTTC,CSARDSGVGETQYF
NA,TRBV30,TRBJ1-5,NA,TGTGCCTGGGGTGCAGGTCCTGATCAGCCCCAGCATTTT,CAWGAGPDQPQHF
NA,TRBV6-5,TRBJ1-2,many,TGTGCCAGCAGTTACGCCAGGGACTATGGCTACACCTTC,CASSYARDYGYTF
TRBD1,TRBV12-3/TRBV12-4,TRBJ1-1,many,TGTGCCAGCAGCCTCCCCGGGACAGGGATCACTGAAGCTTTCTTT,CASSLPGTGITEAFF
NA,TRBV20-1,TRBJ2-7,once,TGCAGTGCTCGAGACCGGGACAAAGGCACCTACGAGCAGTACTTC,CSARDRDKGTYEQYF
NA,TRBV5-1,TRBJ1-5,few,TGCGCCAGCAGCTTGACGTCAGACGTTAGCAATCGGCCCCAGCATTTT,CASSLTSDVSNRPQHF
NA,TRBV4-2,TRBJ2-7,NA,TGTGCCAGCAGCCAAGATACGGGGGACGGGAACGAGCAGTACTTC,CASSQDTGDGNEQYF
NA,TRBV6-1,TRBJ1-1,NA,TGTGCCAGCAGCAGACCGGGGCACCAGTGGGGCACTGAAGCTTTCTTT,CASSRPGHQWGTEAFF
TRBD1,TRBV12-3/TRBV12-4,TRBJ1-6,NA,TGTGCCAGCACCATACAGGGGGCGGCTTCACCCCTCCACTTT,CASTIQGAASPLHF
TRBD1,TRBV25-1,TRBJ2-7,few,TGTGCCAGCAGTGAATCGGACGGACAGGGACACTACGAGCAGTACTTC,CASSESDGQGHYEQYF